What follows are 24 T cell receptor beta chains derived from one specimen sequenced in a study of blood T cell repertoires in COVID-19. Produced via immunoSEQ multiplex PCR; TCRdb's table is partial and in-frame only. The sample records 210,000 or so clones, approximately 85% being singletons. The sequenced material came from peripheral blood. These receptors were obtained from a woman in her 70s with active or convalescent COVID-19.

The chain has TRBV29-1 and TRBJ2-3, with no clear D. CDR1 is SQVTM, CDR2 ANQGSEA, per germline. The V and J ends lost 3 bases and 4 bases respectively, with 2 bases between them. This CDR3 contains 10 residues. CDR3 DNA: TGCAGCGTTGACGCAGATACGCAGTATTTT. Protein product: CSVDADTQYF.

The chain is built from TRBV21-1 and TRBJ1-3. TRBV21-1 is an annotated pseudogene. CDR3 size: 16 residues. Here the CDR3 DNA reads TGTGCCAGCAGCAAAGGGATCGGGAGCTCTGAAAACACCATATATTTT. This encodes CASSKGIGSSENTIYF.

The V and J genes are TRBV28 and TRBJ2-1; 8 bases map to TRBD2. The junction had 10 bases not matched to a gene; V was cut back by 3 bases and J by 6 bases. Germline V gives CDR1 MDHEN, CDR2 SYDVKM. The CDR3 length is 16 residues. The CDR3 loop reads CASSLSSGSVINEQFF. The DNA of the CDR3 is TGTGCCAGCAGTTTGTCGAGCGGGAGCGTTATCAATGAGCAGTTCTTC.

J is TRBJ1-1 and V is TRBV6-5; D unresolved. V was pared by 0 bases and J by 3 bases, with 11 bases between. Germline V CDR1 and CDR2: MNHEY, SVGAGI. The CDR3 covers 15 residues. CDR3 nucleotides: TGTGCCAGCAGTTACTCGTACGGGATCGACACTGAAGCTTTCTTT. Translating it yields CASSYSYGIDTEAFF.

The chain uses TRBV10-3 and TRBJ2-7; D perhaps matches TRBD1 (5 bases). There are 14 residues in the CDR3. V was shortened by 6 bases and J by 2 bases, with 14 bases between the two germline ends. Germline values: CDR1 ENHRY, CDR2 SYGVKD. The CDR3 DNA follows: TGTGCCATCAGACCTCGCGACAGTCCCTACGAGCAGTACTTC. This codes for CAIRPRDSPYEQYF.

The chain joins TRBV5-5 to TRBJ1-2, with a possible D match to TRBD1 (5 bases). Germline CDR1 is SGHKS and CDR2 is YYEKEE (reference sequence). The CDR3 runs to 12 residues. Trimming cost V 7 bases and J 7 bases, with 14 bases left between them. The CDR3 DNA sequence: TGTGCCAGCTCACGAAGGGGATTTGGCTACACCTTC. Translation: CASSRRGFGYTF.

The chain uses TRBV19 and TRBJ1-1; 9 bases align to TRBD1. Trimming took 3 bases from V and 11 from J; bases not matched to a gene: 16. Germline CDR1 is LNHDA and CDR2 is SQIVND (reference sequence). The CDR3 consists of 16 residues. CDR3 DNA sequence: TGTGCCAGTAGTATCCGAGTGGGACAGGGAGTCGAGGGGGCTTTCTTT. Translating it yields CASSIRVGQGVEGAFF.

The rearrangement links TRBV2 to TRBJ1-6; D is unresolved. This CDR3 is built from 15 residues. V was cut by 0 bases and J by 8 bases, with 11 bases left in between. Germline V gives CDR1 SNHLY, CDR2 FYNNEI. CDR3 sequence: CASSEAGVTHSPLHF. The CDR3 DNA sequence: TGTGCCAGCAGTGAAGCTGGAGTCACCCATTCACCCCTCCACTTT.

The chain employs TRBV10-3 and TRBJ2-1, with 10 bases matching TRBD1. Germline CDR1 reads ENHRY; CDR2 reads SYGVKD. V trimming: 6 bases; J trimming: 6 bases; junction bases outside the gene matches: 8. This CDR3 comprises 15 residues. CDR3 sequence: CAIRGQGLSPNEQFF. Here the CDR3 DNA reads TGTGCCATCAGGGGACAGGGGCTTTCACCCAATGAGCAGTTCTTC.

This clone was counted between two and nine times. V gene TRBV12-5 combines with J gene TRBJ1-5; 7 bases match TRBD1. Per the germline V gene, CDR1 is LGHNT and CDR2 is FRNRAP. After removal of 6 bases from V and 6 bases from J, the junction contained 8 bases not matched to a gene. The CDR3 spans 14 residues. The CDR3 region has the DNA TGTGCTAGTGGGGTGACAGGGAGAGGTCAGCCCCAGCATTTT. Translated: CASGVTGRGQPQHF.

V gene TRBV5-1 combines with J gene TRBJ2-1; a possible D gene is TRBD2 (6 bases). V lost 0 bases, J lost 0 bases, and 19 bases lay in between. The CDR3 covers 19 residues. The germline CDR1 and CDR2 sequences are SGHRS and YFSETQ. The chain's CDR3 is CASSLEGSGTWSSYNEQFF. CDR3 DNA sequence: TGCGCCAGCAGCTTGGAAGGTAGCGGTACCTGGAGCTCCTACAATGAGCAGTTCTTC. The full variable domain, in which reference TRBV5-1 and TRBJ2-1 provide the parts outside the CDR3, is KAGVTQTPRYLIKTRGQQVTLSCSPISGHRSVSWYQQTPGQGLQFLFEYFSETQRNKGNFPGRFSGRQFSNSRSEMNVSTLELGDSALYLCASSLEGSGTWSSYNEQFFGPGTRLTVL.

CDR3 loop: CASADRINTEAFF. The CDR3 DNA reads TGTGCCAGCGCCGACAGGATTAACACTGAAGCTTTCTTT. This chain links TRBV28 with TRBJ1-1; D is perhaps TRBD1 (6 bases). V lost 8 bases and J 2 bases, leaving 12 bases between the germline ends. Germline values: CDR1 MDHEN, CDR2 SYDVKM. CDR3 length equals 13 residues.

DNA of the CDR3: TGTGCCAGCAGGGGGGGACGGATGAACACTGAAGCTTTCTTT. Translation: CASRGGRMNTEAFF. The rearrangement joins TRBV14 to TRBJ1-1; perhaps TRBD1 as D (5 bases). This CDR3 has 14 amino acids. The germline CDR1 and CDR2 sequences are SGHDN and FVKESK. The V end lost 6 bases, the J end lost 0 bases, and 11 bases lay between the germline ends.

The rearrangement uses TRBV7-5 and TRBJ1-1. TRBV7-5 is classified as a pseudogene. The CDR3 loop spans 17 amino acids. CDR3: CARSLVSGGEMNTEAFF. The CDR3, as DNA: TGTGCCAGAAGCTTAGTTAGTGGTGGGGAGATGAACACTGAAGCTTTCTTT.

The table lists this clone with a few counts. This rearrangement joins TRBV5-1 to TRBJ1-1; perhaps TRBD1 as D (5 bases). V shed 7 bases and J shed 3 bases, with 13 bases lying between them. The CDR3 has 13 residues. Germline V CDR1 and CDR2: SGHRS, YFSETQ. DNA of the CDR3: TGCGCCAGCTTCAAAAACAGGCACACTGAAGCTTTCTTT. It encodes CASFKNRHTEAFF.

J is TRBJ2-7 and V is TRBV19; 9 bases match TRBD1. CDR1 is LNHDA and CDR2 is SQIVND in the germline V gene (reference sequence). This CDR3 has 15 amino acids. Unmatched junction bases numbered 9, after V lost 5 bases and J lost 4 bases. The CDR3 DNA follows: TGTGCCAGTAGTCACTCGACAGGGGGAAGGTACGAGCAGTACTTC. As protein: CASSHSTGGRYEQYF.

CDR3: CASTQGSYNEQFF. The CDR3 nucleotides are TGTGCCAGCACCCAGGGATCCTACAATGAGCAGTTCTTC. The chain couples TRBV6-6 to TRBJ2-1; tentatively, D is TRBD1 (5 bases). This CDR3 is built from 13 residues. Germline V CDR1 and CDR2: MNHNY, SVGAGI (reference sequence). Trimming took 7 bases from V and 1 from J, leaving 8 bases between them.

The chain's CDR3 is CSGLDGSEQYF. CDR3 bases: TGCAGCGGCCTAGACGGCTCCGAGCAGTACTTC. V gene TRBV29-1 combines with J gene TRBJ2-7; the D is unclear. Between the trimmed V and J ends, which lost 7 bases and 6 bases, there was a span of 13 bases. The CDR3 has 11 amino acids. CDR1 SQVTM and CDR2 ANQGSEA come from the germline V gene.

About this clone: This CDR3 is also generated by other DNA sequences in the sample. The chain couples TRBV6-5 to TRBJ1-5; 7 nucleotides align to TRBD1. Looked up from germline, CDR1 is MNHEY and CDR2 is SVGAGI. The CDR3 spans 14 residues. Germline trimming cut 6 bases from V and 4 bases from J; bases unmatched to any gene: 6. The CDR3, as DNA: TGTGCCAGCAGGCGGGACAGTTCGAATCAGCCCCAGCATTTT. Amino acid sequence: CASRRDSSNQPQHF.

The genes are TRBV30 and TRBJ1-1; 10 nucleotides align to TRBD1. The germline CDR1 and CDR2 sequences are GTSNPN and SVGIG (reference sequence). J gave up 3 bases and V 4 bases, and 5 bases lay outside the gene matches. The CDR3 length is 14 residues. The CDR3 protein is CAWTPGTGDTEAFF. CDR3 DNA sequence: TGTGCCTGGACCCCCGGGACAGGGGACACTGAAGCTTTCTTT. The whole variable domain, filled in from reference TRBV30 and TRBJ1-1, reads SQTIHQWPATLVQPVGSPLSLECTVEGTSNPNLYWYRQAAGRGLQLLFYSVGIGQISSEVPQNLSASRPQDRQFILSSKKLLLSDSGFYLCAWTPGTGDTEAFFGQGTRLTVV.

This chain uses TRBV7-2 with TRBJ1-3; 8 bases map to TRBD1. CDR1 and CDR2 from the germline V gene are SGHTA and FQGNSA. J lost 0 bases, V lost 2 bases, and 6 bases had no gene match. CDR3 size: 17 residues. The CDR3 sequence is CASSLWGTGHSGNTIYF. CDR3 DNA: TGTGCCAGCAGCTTATGGGGGACAGGACACTCTGGAAACACCATATATTTT. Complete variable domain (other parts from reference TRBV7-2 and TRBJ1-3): GAGVSQSPSNKVTEKGKDVELRCDPISGHTALYWYRQSLGQGLEFLIYFQGNSAPDKSGLPSDRFSAERTGGSVSTLTIQRTQQEDSAVYLCASSLWGTGHSGNTIYFGEGSWLTVV.

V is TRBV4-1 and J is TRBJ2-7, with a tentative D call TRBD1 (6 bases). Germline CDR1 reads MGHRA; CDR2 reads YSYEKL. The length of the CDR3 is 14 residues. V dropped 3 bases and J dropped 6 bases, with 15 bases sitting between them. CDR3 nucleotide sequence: TGCGCCAGCAGCCACCGGACAGAAAGGAGCGAGCAGTACTTC. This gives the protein CASSHRTERSEQYF.

CDR3 in DNA: TGTGCCAGCTCACCATTCCTCGGGAGCTACGAGCAGTACTTC. This translates into CASSPFLGSYEQYF. The gene calls are TRBV18 and TRBJ2-7, with D perhaps TRBD2 (6 bases). V was trimmed by 2 bases and J by 3 bases, leaving 11 bases between them. The germline V gene has CDR1 KGHSH and CDR2 LQKENI. There are 14 residues in the CDR3.

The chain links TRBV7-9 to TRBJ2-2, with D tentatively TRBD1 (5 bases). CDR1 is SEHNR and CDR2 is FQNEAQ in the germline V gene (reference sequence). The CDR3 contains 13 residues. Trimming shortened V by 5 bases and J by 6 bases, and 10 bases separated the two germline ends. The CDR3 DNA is TGTGCCAGCAGCCCCCAGGGTTCCGGGGAGCTGTTTTTT. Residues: CASSPQGSGELFF.